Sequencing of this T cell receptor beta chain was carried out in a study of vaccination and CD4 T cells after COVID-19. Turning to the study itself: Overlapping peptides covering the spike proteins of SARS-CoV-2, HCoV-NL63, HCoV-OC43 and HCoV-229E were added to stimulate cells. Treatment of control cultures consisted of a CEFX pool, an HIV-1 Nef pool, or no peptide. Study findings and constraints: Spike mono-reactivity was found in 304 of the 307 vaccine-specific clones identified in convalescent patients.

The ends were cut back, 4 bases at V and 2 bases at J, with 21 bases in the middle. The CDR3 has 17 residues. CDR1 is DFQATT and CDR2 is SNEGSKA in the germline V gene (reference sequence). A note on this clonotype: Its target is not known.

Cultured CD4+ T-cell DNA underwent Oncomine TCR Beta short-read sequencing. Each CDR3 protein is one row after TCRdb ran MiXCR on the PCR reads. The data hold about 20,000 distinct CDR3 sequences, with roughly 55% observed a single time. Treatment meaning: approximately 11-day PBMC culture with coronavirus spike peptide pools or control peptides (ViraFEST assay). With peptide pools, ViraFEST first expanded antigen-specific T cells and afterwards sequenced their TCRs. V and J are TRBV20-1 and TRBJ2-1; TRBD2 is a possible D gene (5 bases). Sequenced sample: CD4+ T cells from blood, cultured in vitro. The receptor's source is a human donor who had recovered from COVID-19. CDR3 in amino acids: CSAKGFLALSTYNEQFF. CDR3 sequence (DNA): TGCAGTGCTAAAGGATTTTTAGCGTTATCCACCTACAATGAGCAGTTCTTC.